This T cell receptor beta chain was obtained from a study of beta chain features in type 1 diabetes. Study in general: The patients were much like the healthy donors in age, gender and cell yields.

Each population that was sorted was more than 95% pure. This clone was picked up a small number of times. Its target is unknown. Reverse transcribing all isolated RNA meant expressed TCRB transcripts were sequenced. About 3.6 million reads on average were seen across naive, central memory and regulatory T cell samples. Profiling relied on immunoSEQ multiplex PCR, and the TCRdb table lists in-frame clones only, not all of them. The sample lists 640,000 or so clones, around 15% occurring once. Findings of the study overall: TCRB CDR3 length was moderately but significantly reduced in all four CD4+ subsets of Type 1 diabetes patients.

The clonotype originates from a man between 18 and 35 years old with type 1 diabetes. The sequenced sample consisted of naive CD4+ T cells from blood.

CDR3 protein: CASSLLQGEVTDTQYF. CDR3 nucleotides: TGTGCCAGCAGCTTATTACAGGGGGAAGTCACAGATACGCAGTATTTT. The V and J genes are TRBV7-9 and TRBJ2-3; the match to TRBD1 covers 8 bases. The germline V gene has CDR1 SEHNR and CDR2 FQNEAQ (reference sequence). The CDR3 runs to 16 residues. V gave up 2 bases and J gave up 2 bases; unmatched junction bases: 6.